Listed below are T cell receptor beta chains from one sample, sequenced in a study of cytomegalovirus exposure and HLA in healthy donors. Sequencing was performed with immunoSEQ multiplex PCR; in TCRdb, only in-frame clones are kept and a portion is missing. This sample has some 140,000 clones; less than 90% occur once, and the top ten carry roughly 3%. The sequencing sample was made of PBMCs. All receptors come from a man in his late teens or twenties in good health and CMV-seronegative. Both conserved end residues are part of each CDR3. Each record gives: D gene, V gene, CDR3 length, clone size, J gene, CDR3 protein, CDR3 DNA. The D gene is left open where the match is weak. A clone size is listed for some rows: how often the clone was seen (once, few, many), or a class if it is expanded.

TRBD1	TRBV19	15	NA	TRBJ2-3	CASTTTGGYGDTQYF	TGTGCCAGTACTACGACAGGGGGATATGGAGATACGCAGTATTTT
NA	TRBV12-5	17	NA	TRBJ2-7	CASGLYPRTEVSYEQYF	TGTGCTAGTGGTTTGTATCCAAGGACGGAGGTTTCCTACGAGCAGTACTTC
NA	TRBV6-1	14	NA	TRBJ2-5	CASGETGFGETQYF	TGTGCCAGCGGGGAAACAGGGTTTGGGGAGACCCAGTACTTC
NA	TRBV2	13	once	TRBJ2-1	CASSVWDSHEQFF	TGTGCCAGCAGTGTCTGGGACTCACATGAGCAGTTCTTC
TRBD1	TRBV29-1	12	NA	TRBJ2-7	CSGGQATYGQYF	TGCAGCGGGGGACAGGCGACCTACGGGCAGTACTTC
TRBD1	TRBV27	18	NA	TRBJ1-5	CASSLSYFQGDRNQPQHF	TGTGCCAGCAGTTTATCGTATTTTCAGGGGGACAGGAATCAGCCCCAGCATTTT
NA	TRBV7-9	16	NA	TRBJ2-2	CASSPKDRANTGELFF	TGTGCCAGCAGCCCAAAAGACAGAGCGAACACCGGGGAGCTGTTTTTT
NA	TRBV4-1	17	NA	TRBJ1-5	CASSQDSAGLGNQPQHF	TGCGCCAGCAGCCAAGATTCGGCAGGGCTCGGCAATCAGCCCCAGCATTTT
NA	TRBV6-5	15	NA	TRBJ2-3	CASSQEGTSTDTQYF	TGTGCCAGCAGTCAGGAGGGAACTAGCACAGATACGCAGTATTTT
TRBD2	TRBV5-1	14	NA	TRBJ2-7	CASSLSAGSYEQYF	TGCGCCAGCAGCTTGTCAGCGGGAAGCTACGAGCAGTACTTC
TRBD1	TRBV6-1	13	NA	TRBJ2-7	CASRDRGHLEQYF	TGTGCCAGCAGAGACAGGGGACATCTCGAGCAGTACTTC
NA	TRBV27	16	NA	TRBJ2-3	CASSFSWGEVADTQYF	TGTGCCAGCAGTTTTTCATGGGGCGAGGTCGCAGATACGCAGTATTTT
NA	TRBV18	15	NA	TRBJ2-2	CASSRSVDPTGELFF	TGTGCCAGCTCACGGAGTGTAGATCCCACCGGGGAGCTGTTTTTT
TRBD2	TRBV6-5	13	few	TRBJ2-7	CASSLGTTYEQYF	TGTGCCAGCAGCCTTGGGACTACGTACGAGCAGTACTTC
NA	TRBV18	14	NA	TRBJ2-4	CASSGSRAQNIQYF	TGTGCCAGCTCGGGGTCCAGGGCCCAAAACATTCAGTACTTC
NA	TRBV5-4	14	NA	TRBJ2-5	CASSSNRGSETQYF	TGTGCCAGCAGTTCCAATCGGGGATCCGAGACCCAGTACTTC
TRBD1	TRBV5-5	15	NA	TRBJ1-2	CASSNLKGQGLGYTF	TGTGCCAGCAGCAATCTCAAGGGACAGGGTTTAGGCTACACCTTC
TRBD1	TRBV7-8	15	NA	TRBJ1-2	CASSLGQGPLYGYTF	TGTGCCAGCAGCTTAGGACAGGGGCCACTCTATGGCTACACCTTC
NA	TRBV25-1	15	NA	TRBJ2-3	CASSDPGTSTDTQYF	TGTGCCAGCAGTGACCCAGGCACCTCCACAGATACGCAGTATTTT
NA	TRBV7-9	15	NA	TRBJ1-2	CASSTGSLRVPGYTF	TGTGCCAGCAGCACTGGATCCCTCAGGGTTCCTGGCTACACCTTC
NA	TRBV5-1	13	NA	TRBJ2-2	CASSSTNTGELFF	TGCGCCAGCAGCTCAACGAACACCGGGGAGCTGTTTTTT
TRBD2	TRBV18	20	once	TRBJ2-1	CASSPPKGLAGGTSYNEQFF	TGTGCCAGCTCACCACCGAAGGGACTAGCGGGAGGAACCTCCTACAATGAGCAGTTCTTC
NA	TRBV6-5	14	NA	TRBJ1-1	CASRRDTPGTEAFF	TGTGCCAGCAGGAGGGACACACCGGGCACTGAAGCTTTCTTT
NA	TRBV10-1	14	NA	TRBJ2-2	CASSTGTSTGELFF	TGCGCCAGCAGTACCGGGACATCCACCGGGGAGCTGTTTTTT
TRBD1	TRBV5-4	13	NA	TRBJ1-1	CASSLGQSSEAFF	TGTGCCAGCAGCCTGGGACAGTCAAGTGAAGCTTTCTTT